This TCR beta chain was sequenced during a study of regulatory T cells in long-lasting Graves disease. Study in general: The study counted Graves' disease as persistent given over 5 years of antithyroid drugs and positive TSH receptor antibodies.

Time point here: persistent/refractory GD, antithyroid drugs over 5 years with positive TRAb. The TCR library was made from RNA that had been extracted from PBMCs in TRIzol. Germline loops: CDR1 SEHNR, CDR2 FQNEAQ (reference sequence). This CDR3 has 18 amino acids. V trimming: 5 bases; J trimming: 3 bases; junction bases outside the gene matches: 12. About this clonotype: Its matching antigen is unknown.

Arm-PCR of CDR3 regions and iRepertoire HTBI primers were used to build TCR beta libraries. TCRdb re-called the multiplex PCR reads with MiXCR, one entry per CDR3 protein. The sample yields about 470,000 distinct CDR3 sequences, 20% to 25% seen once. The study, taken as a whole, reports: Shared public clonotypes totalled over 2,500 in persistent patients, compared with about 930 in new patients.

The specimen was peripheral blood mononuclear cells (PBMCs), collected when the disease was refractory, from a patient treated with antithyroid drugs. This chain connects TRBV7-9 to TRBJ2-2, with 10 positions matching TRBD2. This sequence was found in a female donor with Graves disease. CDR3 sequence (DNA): TGTGCCAGCAGCCCGAAAGCCGGGACTAGCGTGGACACCGGGGAGCTGTTTTTT. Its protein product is CASSPKAGTSVDTGELFF.